This TCR beta chain was profiled in a study of blood T cell repertoires in COVID-19. TCRdb's table, derived via immunoSEQ multiplex PCR, lists solely in-frame clones and lacks some. The table lists more than 75,000 clones, approximately 90% of them singletons. Material: peripheral blood. The TCR comes from a man over 45 with acute or convalescent COVID-19.

The DNA of the CDR3 is TGCGCCAGCAGCCACGACCGGGACACCACCCCAGATACGCAGTATTTT. Amino acids: CASSHDRDTTPDTQYF. This chain connects TRBV4-3 to TRBJ2-3; tentative D call: TRBD1 (6 bases). With 3 bases removed from V and 4 bases from J, the gap between germline ends came to 17 bases. Germline CDR1 LGHNA, CDR2 YSLEER. The CDR3 is 16 residues long.